This T cell receptor beta chain was recorded in a study of cytomegalovirus exposure and HLA in healthy donors. Overall study results and limits: Many donors shared some public TCRs, even though most TCR sequences were rare. Associated with cytomegalovirus, according to the listing, were 150 to 200 TCR beta chains. Exclusion applied to some V segments, including TRBV6-2 and TRBV6-3, as they were indistinguishable. Per a later analysis, about 17,000 TCR beta sequences showed association with HLA alleles at 0.05 false discovery rate.

As to this clone: The antigen is unknown.

The study ran its PCR with 60 Vbeta and 13 Jbeta primers. Some clones are missing from TCRdb's copy, which holds only in-frame ones; the method was immunoSEQ multiplex PCR. Of around 120,000 clones listed, approximately 85% are singletons. V shed 0 bases, J shed 4 bases, and the junction held 5 bases outside the gene matches. The CDR3 covers 15 residues. In germline, CDR1 is LNHDA, CDR2 SQIVND (reference sequence). This receptor was identified in a boy between 5 and 17 years old in good health and CMV-seronegative. V gene TRBV19 combines with J gene TRBJ1-2, with 7 bases fitting TRBD1. Sequenced: PBMCs. CDR3 protein: CASSIEGGQIYGYTF. For the CDR3, the DNA is TGTGCCAGTAGTATAGAAGGGGGACAGATCTATGGCTACACCTTC.